This TCR beta chain is drawn from a study of beta chain features in type 1 diabetes. This clone was observed a few times. Its specificity is unknown. Study results and caveats: Type 1 diabetes patients showed fewer insertions and more deletions at VDJ junctions.

Trimming cost V 1 base and J 4 bases, with 4 bases left between them. Germline loops: CDR1 SGHNT, CDR2 YENEEA. The CDR3 contains 12 residues. Expressed TCRB transcripts were sequenced because the isolated RNA had all been reverse transcribed beforehand. Libraries were prepared by immunoSEQ multiplex PCR; TCRdb keeps only in-frame clonotypes and omits some of them. The top ten hold roughly 6.7% of the sample, which has 300,000 to 350,000 clones, around 15% seen once. V gene TRBV11-3 combines with J gene TRBJ2-5, with unresolved D. The clonotype originates from a man aged 25-45 years in good health. Material: central memory CD4+ T cells from blood. CDR3 loop: CASSLGPETQYF. The CDR3 DNA reads TGTGCCAGCAGCTTAGGCCCAGAGACCCAGTACTTC.